These 2 T cell receptor beta chains share one sample of origin, sequenced in a study of blood T cell repertoires in COVID-19. The assay was immunoSEQ multiplex PCR, and TCRdb's table has in-frame clones only and misses some. The sample gives 120,000 to 150,000 clones, almost 90% of which show up once; roughly 1.4% is in the top ten. The sequencing sample was made of peripheral blood. The receptors shown here come from an older woman with acute or convalescent COVID-19.

This sequence joins TRBV11-1 and TRBJ1-2; the D gene is possibly TRBD1 (6 bases). The germline gives CDR1 SGHAT, CDR2 FQDESV (reference sequence). The CDR3 covers 15 residues. Trimming shortened V by 5 bases and J by 4 bases, and 17 bases separated the two germline ends. CDR3 coding DNA: TGTGCCAGCAGCCCATCCCCACAGGGCCCCTATGGCTACACCTTC. Translation: CASSPSPQGPYGYTF. Full variable domain (outside the CDR3, taken from reference TRBV11-1 and TRBJ1-2): EAEVAQSPRYKITEKSQAVAFWCDPISGHATLYWYRQILGQGPELLVQFQDESVVDDSQLPKDRFSAERLKGVDSTLKIQPAELGDSAMYLCASSPSPQGPYGYTFGSGTRLTVV.

The chain is built from TRBV27 and TRBJ2-3, with unresolved D. Germline V gene data show CDR1 as MNHEY and CDR2 as SMNVEV (reference sequence). This CDR3 contains 12 residues. The germline V and J ends were trimmed by 5 bases and 0 bases, with 3 bases remaining between them. As DNA, the CDR3 is TGTGCCAGCAGTCTTAGCACAGATACGCAGTATTTT. Protein product: CASSLSTDTQYF.